This entry is about one TCR beta chain. The antigen is unknown. This entry comes from a study of early T cells in non-severe SARS-CoV-2 infection. On the study more broadly: Unsorted whole-blood RNA was sequenced in bulk, leaving chains unpaired. General study findings and limits: VDJdb-based matching was biased toward anti-spike CD8 responses and missed private and CD4 specificities.

Individual cDNA molecules were tagged with unique molecular identifiers. From the 5' RACE reads, TCRdb called clonotypes with MiXCR, one entry per CDR3 protein. This table has roughly 12,000 distinct CDR3 sequences, over 4% appearing once. This CDR3 region has 16 residues. After removal of 2 bases from V and 0 bases from J, the junction contained 2 bases not matched to a gene. Per the germline V gene, CDR1 is SGHAT and CDR2 is FQNNGV. This sequence originates from an adult who was a healthcare worker with PCR-confirmed SARS-CoV-2 infection or an uninfected control (not recorded which). The chain joins TRBV11-2 to TRBJ2-2, with 8 bases fitting TRBD2. The sequenced sample consisted of whole blood. CDR3 amino acids: CASSLRGGANTGELFF. Written as DNA, the CDR3 is TGTGCCAGCAGCTTACGGGGGGGAGCGAACACCGGGGAGCTGTTTTTT.